This T cell receptor beta chain was recorded in a study of T cells in Graves' hyperthyroidism and ophthalmopathy. From RNA transcripts, TCR beta CDR3 regions were amplified. First-round RT-PCR targeting the TCR CDR3 was performed with the HTBI primer set. MiXCR, run by TCRdb on the multiplex PCR reads, gives a single entry per CDR3 protein. Altogether 450,000 to 650,000 distinct CDR3 sequences are present, about a fifth being singletons, with the ten largest covering about 25%. This clonotype was picked up one time. Stable Graves' hyperthyroidism denoted no ophthalmopathy progression over 18 months. Trimming cost V 3 bases and J 4 bases, with 12 bases left between them. The CDR3 is 14 amino acids. Germline CDR1 and CDR2: MRHNA and SNTAGT.

The gene calls are TRBV6-4 and TRBJ1-1; the D is unclear. This receptor was identified in a man in his late teens or twenties with Graves' hyperthyroidism. Sequencing was done on a sample of blood. In DNA, the CDR3 is TGTGCCAGCAGTGAGAGACCCTGGAGCACTGAAGCTTTCTTT. This translates into CASSERPWSTEAFF.